This T cell receptor (beta chain) was documented in a study of blood T cell repertoires in COVID-19. Study overall: From T cells, B-cell-depleted T cells, or PBMCs came the material, which was cDNA or gDNA.

Libraries were prepared by immunoSEQ multiplex PCR; TCRdb keeps only in-frame clonotypes and omits some of them. The sample carries under 350,000 clones, around 86% recorded once. The CDR3 spans 15 residues. Deletions cut 4 bases from V and 7 bases from J, with 20 bases between. Germline V gives CDR1 LNHDA, CDR2 SQIVND (reference sequence). The J gene is TRBJ2-7, the V gene TRBV19; a possible D gene is TRBD1 (6 bases). Source material: PBMCs or T cells enriched from blood (not recorded which). The clonotype originates from a woman aged 35 to 49 with acute COVID-19. CDR3 in DNA: TGTGCCAGTAGTACCGCCTTACAGGGTGTCTGGGAGCAGTACTTC. Its protein is CASSTALQGVWEQYF.